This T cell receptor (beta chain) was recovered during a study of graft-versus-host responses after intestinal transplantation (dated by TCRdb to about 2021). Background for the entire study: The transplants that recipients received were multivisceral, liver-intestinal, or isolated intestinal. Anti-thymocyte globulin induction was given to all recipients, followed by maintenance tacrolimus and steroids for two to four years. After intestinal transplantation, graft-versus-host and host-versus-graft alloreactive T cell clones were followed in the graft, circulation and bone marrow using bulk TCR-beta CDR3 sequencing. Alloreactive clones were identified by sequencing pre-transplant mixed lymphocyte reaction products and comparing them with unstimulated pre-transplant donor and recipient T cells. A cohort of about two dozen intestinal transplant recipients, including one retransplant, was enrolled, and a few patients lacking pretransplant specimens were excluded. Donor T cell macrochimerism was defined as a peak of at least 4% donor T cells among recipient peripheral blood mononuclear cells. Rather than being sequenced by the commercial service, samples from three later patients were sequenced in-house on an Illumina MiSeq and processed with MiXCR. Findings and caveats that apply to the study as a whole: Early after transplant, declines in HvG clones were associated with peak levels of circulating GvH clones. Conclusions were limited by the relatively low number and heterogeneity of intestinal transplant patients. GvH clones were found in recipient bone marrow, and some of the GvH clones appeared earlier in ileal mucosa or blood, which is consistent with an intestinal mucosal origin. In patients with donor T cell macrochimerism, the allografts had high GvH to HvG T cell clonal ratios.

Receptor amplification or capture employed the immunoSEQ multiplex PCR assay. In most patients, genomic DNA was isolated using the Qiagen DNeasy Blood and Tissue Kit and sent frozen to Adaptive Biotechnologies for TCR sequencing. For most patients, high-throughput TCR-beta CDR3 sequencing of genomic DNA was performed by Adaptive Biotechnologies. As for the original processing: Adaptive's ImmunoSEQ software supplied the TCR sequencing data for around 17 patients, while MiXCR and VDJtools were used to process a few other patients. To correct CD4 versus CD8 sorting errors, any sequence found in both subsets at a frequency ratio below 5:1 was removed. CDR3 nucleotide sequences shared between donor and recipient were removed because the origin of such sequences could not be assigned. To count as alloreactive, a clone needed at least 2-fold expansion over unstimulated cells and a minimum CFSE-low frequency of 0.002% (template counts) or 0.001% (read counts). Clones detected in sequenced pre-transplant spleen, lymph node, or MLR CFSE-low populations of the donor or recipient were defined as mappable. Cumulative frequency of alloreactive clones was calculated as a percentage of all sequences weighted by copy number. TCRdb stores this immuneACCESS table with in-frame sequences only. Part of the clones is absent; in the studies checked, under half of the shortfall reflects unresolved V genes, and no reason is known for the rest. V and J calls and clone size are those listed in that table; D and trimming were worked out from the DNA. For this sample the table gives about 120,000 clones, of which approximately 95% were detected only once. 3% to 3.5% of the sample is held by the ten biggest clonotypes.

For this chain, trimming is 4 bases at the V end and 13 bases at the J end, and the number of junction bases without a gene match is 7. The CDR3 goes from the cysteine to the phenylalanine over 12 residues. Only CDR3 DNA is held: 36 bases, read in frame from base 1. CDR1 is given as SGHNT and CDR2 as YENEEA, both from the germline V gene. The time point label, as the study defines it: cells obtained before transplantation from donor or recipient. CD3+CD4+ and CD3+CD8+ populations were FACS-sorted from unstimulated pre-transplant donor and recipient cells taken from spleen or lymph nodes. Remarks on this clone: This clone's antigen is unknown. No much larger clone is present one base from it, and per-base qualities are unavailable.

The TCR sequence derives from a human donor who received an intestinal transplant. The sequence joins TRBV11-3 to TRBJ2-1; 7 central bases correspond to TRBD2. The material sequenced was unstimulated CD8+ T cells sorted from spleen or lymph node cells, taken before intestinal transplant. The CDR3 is CASSSLAGDQFF. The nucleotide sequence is TGTGCCAGCAGCTCCCTCGCGGGGGATCAGTTCTTC.